These 8 T cell receptor beta chains share one sample of origin, sequenced in a study of T cell responses to AZD1222 COVID-19 vaccine. The data were produced by immunoSEQ multiplex PCR, yet TCRdb's version contains in-frame clones alone and is incomplete. The sample has under 140,000 clones; about 87% are singletons. The material sequenced was peripheral blood, taken on day 0 of AZD1222 vaccination. The receptors originated from an adult in good health.

The V and J genes are TRBV29-1 and TRBJ1-1; D remains unclear. With 0 bases removed from V and 0 bases from J, the gap between germline ends came to 8 bases. CDR1 SQVTM and CDR2 ANQGSEA come from the germline V gene. The CDR3 is 14 residues long. Here the CDR3 reads CSVEEGGMNTEAFF. The DNA of the CDR3 is TGCAGCGTTGAAGAGGGCGGGATGAACACTGAAGCTTTCTTT.

V usage is TRBV27 and J usage is TRBJ2-1, with 8 bases matching TRBD2. With V trimmed by 6 bases and J by 4 bases, 11 bases remained unmatched. This CDR3 has 16 residues. CDR1 MNHEY and CDR2 SMNVEV come from the germline V gene (reference sequence). Written as DNA, the CDR3 is TGTGCCAGCAGCCCAAATGGGGGCGGGAGGTACAATGAGCAGTTCTTC. This translates into CASSPNGGGRYNEQFF.

The V and J genes are TRBV3-1 (or the pseudogene TRBV3-2) and TRBJ1-3; D might be TRBD1 (5 bases). Germline V gene sequence: CDR1 LGHDT, CDR2 YNNKEL (reference sequence). CDR3 length: 15 amino acids. V was cut by 4 bases and J by 0 bases, with 10 bases left in between. This CDR3 reads CASSPNGASGNTIYF. As DNA, the CDR3 is TGTGCCAGCAGCCCCAACGGGGCCTCTGGAAACACCATATATTTT.

This chain joins TRBV19 and TRBJ1-2; weak D call: TRBD1 (6 bases). Per the germline V gene, CDR1 is LNHDA and CDR2 is SQIVND (reference sequence). With 7 bases removed from V and 5 bases from J, the gap between germline ends came to 20 bases. The CDR3 has 15 amino acids. The CDR3: CASNPGQTSRYGYTF. The CDR3 DNA reads TGTGCCAGTAATCCGGGACAAACCTCTCGGTATGGCTACACCTTC.

The V and J genes are TRBV7-9 and TRBJ1-1; TRBD1 matches at 7 bases. The CDR3 consists of 13 residues. Germline CDR1 and CDR2: SEHNR and FQNEAQ (reference sequence). After removal of 11 bases from V and 4 bases from J, the junction contained 10 bases not matched to a gene. The CDR3: CAGQGTARTEAFF. CDR3 DNA: TGTGCCGGTCAAGGGACAGCACGCACTGAAGCTTTCTTT.

The V gene is TRBV4-1, the J gene TRBJ2-1; 10 bases are a match to TRBD2. Germline loops: CDR1 MGHRA, CDR2 YSYEKL. J was trimmed by 8 bases and V by 4 bases; bases with no gene match: 5. The CDR3 totals 14 residues. The DNA of the CDR3 is TGCGCCAGCAGCCGTCTAGCGGGGGTTTATGAGCAGTTCTTC. Amino acids: CASSRLAGVYEQFF.

The chain uses TRBV19 and TRBJ1-6, with D maybe TRBD1 (6 bases). Between the trimmed V and J ends, which lost 7 bases and 8 bases, there was a span of 15 bases. The germline V gene encodes CDR1 LNHDA and CDR2 SQIVND (reference sequence). The length of the CDR3 is 14 residues. The CDR3: CASTPTGNYSPLHF. CDR3 DNA sequence: TGTGCCAGTACCCCAACAGGGAACTATTCACCCCTCCACTTT.

As for this clone: A read error may account for a junction end that differs from germline. The chain links TRBV4-1 to TRBJ2-7; maybe TRBD2 (6 bases). This CDR3 has 13 residues. In germline, CDR1 is MGHRA, CDR2 YSYEKL. The CDR3 is CASSQESGTGNFF. The DNA of the CDR3 is TGCGCCAGCAGCCAAGAATCTGGGACTGGAAACTTTTTC.